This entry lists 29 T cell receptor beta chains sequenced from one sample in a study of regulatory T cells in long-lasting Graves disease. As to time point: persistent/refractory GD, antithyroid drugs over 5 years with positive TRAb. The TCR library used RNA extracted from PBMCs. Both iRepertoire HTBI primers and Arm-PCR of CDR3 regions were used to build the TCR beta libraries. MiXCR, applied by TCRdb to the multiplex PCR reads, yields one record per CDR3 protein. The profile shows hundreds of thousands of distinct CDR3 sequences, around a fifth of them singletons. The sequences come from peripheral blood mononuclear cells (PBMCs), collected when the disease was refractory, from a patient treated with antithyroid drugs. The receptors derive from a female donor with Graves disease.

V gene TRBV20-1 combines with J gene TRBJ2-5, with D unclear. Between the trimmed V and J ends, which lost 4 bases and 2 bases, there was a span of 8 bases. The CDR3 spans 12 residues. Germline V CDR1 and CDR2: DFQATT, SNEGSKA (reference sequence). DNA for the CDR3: TGCAGTGCTACGGCAGAGCAAGAGACCCAGTACTTC. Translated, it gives CSATAEQETQYF.

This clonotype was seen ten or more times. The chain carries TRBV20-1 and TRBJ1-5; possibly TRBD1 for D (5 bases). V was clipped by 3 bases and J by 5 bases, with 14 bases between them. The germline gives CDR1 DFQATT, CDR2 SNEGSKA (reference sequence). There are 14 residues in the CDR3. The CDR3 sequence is CSASYGATDQPQHF. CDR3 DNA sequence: TGCAGTGCTAGCTACGGGGCCACTGATCAGCCCCAGCATTTT.

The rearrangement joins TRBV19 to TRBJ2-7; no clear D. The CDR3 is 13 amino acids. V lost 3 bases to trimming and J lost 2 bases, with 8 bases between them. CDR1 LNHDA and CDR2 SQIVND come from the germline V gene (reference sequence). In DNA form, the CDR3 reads TGTGCCAGTAGTATGACCCCTACCTACGAGCAGTACTTC. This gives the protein CASSMTPTYEQYF.

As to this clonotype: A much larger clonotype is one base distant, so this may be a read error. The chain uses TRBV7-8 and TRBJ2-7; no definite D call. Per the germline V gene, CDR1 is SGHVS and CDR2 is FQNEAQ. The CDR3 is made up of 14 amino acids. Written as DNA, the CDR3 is TGTGCCGGCAGTCCAGAGCCGGTCTCCTACGAGCAGTACTTC. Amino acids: CAGSPEPVSYEQYF.

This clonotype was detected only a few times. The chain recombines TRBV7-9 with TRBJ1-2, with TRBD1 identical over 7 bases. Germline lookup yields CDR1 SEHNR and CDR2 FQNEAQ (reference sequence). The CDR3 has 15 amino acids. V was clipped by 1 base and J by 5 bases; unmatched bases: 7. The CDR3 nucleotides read TGTGCCAGCAGCTTAGACGTAGGGACAGATTATGGCTACACCTTC. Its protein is CASSLDVGTDYGYTF.

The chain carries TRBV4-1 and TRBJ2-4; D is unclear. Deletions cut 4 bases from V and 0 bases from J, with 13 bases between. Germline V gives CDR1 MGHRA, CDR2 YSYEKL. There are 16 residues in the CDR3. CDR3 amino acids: CASSLSDRPAKNIQYF. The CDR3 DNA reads TGCGCCAGCAGCCTAAGCGACCGTCCAGCCAAAAACATTCAGTACTTC.

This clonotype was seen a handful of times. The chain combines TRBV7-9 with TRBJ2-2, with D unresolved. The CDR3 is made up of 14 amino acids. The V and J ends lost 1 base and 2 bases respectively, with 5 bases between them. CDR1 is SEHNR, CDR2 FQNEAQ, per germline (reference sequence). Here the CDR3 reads CASSLGYNTGELFF. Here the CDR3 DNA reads TGTGCCAGCAGCTTAGGGTATAACACCGGGGAGCTGTTTTTT.

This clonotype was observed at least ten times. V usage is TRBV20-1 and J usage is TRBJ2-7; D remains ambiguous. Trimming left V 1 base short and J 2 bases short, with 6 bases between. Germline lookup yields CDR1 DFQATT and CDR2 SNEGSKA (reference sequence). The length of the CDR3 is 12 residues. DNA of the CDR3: TGCAGTGCTAGAGGGGGAACCTACGAGCAGTACTTC. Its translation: CSARGGTYEQYF.

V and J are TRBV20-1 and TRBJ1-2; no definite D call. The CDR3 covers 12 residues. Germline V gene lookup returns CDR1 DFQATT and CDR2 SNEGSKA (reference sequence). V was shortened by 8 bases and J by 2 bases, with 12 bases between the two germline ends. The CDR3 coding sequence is TGCAGTACAAACACTGAGAACTATGGCTACACCTTC. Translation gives CSTNTENYGYTF.

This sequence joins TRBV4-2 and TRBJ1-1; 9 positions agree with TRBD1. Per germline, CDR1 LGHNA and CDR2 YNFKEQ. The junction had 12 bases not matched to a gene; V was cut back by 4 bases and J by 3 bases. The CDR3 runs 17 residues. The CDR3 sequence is CASSLWGVDRGDTEAFF. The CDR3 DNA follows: TGTGCCAGCAGCCTATGGGGGGTCGACAGGGGGGACACTGAAGCTTTCTTT.

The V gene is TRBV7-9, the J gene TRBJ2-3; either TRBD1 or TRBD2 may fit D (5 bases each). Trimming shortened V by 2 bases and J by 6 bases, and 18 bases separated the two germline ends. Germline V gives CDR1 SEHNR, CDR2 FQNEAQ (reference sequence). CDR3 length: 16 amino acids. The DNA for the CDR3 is TGTGCCAGCAGCTTATCTAGGGACCCCGCCGTGGATACGCAGTATTTT. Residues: CASSLSRDPAVDTQYF.

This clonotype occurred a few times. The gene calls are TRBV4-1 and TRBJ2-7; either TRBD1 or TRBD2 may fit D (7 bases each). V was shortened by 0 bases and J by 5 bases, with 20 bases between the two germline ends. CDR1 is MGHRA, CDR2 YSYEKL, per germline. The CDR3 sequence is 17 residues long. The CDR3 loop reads CASSQDGSGGGQHEQYF. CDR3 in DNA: TGCGCCAGCAGCCAAGACGGCTCAGGGGGAGGGCAGCACGAGCAGTACTTC.

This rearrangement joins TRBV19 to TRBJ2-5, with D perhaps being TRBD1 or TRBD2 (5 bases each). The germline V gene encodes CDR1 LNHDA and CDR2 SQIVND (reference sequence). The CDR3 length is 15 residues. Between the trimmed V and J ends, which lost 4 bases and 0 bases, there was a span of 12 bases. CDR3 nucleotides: TGTGCCAGTAGTACGGGACGGCTGTACCAAGAGACCCAGTACTTC. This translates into CASSTGRLYQETQYF.

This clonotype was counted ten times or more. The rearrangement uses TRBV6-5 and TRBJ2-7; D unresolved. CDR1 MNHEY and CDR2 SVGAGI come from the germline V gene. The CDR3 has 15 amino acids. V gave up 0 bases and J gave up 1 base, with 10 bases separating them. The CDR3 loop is CASSYSGFRSYEQYF. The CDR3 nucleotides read TGTGCCAGCAGTTACTCGGGCTTTCGTTCCTACGAGCAGTACTTC.

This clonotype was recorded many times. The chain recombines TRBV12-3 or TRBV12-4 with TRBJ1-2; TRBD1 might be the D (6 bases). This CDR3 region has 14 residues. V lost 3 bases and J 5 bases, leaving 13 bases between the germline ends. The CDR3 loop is CASSFGQLHYGYTF. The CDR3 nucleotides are TGTGCCAGCAGTTTTGGACAGCTCCATTATGGCTACACCTTC.

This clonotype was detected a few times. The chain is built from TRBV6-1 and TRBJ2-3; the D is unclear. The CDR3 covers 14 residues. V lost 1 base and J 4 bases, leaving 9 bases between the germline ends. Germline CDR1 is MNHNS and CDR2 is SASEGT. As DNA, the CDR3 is TGTGCCAGCAGTGAAGATGGGGTTGCAGATACGCAGTATTTT. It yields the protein CASSEDGVADTQYF.

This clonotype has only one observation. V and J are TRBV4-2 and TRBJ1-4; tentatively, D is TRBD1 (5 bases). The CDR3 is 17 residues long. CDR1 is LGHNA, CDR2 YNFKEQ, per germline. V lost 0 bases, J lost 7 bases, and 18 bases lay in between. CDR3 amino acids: CASSQEIERGVIEKLFF. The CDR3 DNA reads TGTGCCAGCAGCCAAGAAATCGAAAGGGGAGTTATTGAAAAACTGTTTTTT.

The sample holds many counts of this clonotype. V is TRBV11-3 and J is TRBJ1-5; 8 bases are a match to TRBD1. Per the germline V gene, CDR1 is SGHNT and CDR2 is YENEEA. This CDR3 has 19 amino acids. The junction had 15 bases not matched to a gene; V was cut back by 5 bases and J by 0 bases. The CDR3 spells CASSPSSDRGEHSNQPQHF. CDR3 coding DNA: TGTGCCAGCAGCCCCTCCTCTGACAGGGGCGAACATAGCAATCAGCCCCAGCATTTT. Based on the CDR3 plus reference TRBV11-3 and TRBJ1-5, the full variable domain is EAGVVQSPRYKIIEKKQPVAFWCNPISGHNTLYWYLQNLGQGPELLIRYENEEAVDDSQLPKDRFSAERLKGVDSTLKIQPAELGDSAVYLCASSPSSDRGEHSNQPQHFGDGTRLSIL.

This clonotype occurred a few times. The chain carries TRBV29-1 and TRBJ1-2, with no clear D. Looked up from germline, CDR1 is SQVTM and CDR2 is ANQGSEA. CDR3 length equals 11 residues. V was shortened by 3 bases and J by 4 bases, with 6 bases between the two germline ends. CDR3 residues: CSVDLSYGYTF. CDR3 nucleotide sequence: TGCAGCGTTGACCTGAGCTATGGCTACACCTTC.

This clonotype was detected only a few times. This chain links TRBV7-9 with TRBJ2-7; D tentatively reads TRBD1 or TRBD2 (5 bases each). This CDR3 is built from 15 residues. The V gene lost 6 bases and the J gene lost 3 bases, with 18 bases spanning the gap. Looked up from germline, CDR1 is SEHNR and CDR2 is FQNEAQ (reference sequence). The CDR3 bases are TGTGCCAGCAGTACCGCCGGGACGTCCATCTACGAGCAGTACTTC. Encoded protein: CASSTAGTSIYEQYF. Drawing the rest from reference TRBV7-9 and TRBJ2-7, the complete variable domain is DTGVSQNPRHKITKRGQNVTFRCDPISEHNRLYWYRQTLGQGPEFLTYFQNEAQLEKSRLLSDRFSAERPKGSFSTLEIQRTEQGDSAMYLCASSTAGTSIYEQYFGPGTRLTVT.

This CDR3 reads CASSTGGQGRAEAFF. The CDR3 region has the DNA TGTGCCAGTAGTACCGGAGGACAGGGACGCGCTGAAGCTTTCTTT. The chain uses TRBV19 and TRBJ1-1, with TRBD1 identical over 8 bases. The germline V gene has CDR1 LNHDA and CDR2 SQIVND (reference sequence). J lost 6 bases, V lost 4 bases, and 10 bases had no gene match. CDR3 length equals 15 residues.

The CDR3 DNA is TGTGCCTGGAGTGTACGAATCCAGCGGGAGGGCCGGGACTACGAGCAGTACTTC. This codes for CAWSVRIQREGRDYEQYF. The chain combines TRBV30 with TRBJ2-7, with TRBD2 matching 10 bases. Per germline, CDR1 GTSNPN and CDR2 SVGIG (reference sequence). The CDR3 length is 18 residues. J gave up 3 bases and V 0 bases, and 14 bases lay outside the gene matches.

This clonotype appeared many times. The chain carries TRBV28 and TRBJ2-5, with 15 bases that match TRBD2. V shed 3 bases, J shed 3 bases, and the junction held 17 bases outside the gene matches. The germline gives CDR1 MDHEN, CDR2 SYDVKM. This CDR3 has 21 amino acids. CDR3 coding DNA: TGTGCCAGCAGTTTCCCCTTCCCGGGACTAGCGGGAGGTCCTACAGAAGAGACCCAGTACTTC. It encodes CASSFPFPGLAGGPTEETQYF.

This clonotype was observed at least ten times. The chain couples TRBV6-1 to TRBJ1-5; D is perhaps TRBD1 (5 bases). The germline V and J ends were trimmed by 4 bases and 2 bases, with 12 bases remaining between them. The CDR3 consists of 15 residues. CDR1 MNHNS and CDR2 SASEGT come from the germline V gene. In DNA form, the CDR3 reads TGTGCCAGCAGTGTAACCGGGACTGGCAATCAGCCCCAGCATTTT. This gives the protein CASSVTGTGNQPQHF.

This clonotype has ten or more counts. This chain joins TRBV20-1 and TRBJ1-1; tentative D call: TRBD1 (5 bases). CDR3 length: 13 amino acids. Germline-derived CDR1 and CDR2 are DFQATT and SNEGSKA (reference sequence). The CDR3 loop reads CRVTGHWNTEAFF. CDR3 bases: TGCAGAGTTACCGGACACTGGAACACTGAAGCTTTCTTT.

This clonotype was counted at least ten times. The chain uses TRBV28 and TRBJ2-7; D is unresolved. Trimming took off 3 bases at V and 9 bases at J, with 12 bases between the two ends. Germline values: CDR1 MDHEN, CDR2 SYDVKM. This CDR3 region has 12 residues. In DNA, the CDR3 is TGTGCCAGCAGTTTGGATGGGTTAGGGCAGTACTTC. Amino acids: CASSLDGLGQYF.

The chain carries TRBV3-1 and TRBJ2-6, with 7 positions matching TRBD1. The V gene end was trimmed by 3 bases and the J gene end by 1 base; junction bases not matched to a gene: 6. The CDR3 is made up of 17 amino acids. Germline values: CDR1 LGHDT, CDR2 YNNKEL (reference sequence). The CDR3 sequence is CASSHLTGQSGANVLTF. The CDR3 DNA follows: TGTGCCAGCAGCCACCTGACAGGGCAGTCTGGGGCCAACGTCCTGACTTTC.

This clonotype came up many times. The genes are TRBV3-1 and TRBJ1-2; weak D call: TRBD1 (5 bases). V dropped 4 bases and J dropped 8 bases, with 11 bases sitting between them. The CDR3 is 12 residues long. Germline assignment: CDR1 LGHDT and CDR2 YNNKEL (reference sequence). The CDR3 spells CASSLGQGGYTF. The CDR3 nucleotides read TGTGCCAGCAGCCTCGGACAAGGAGGCTACACCTTC.

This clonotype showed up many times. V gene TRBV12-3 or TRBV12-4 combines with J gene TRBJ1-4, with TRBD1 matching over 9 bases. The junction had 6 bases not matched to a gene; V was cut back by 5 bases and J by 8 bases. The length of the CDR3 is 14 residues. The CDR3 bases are TGTGCCAGCAGTGGAGACAGGGGGGAGGAAAAACTGTTTTTT. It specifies CASSGDRGEEKLFF.